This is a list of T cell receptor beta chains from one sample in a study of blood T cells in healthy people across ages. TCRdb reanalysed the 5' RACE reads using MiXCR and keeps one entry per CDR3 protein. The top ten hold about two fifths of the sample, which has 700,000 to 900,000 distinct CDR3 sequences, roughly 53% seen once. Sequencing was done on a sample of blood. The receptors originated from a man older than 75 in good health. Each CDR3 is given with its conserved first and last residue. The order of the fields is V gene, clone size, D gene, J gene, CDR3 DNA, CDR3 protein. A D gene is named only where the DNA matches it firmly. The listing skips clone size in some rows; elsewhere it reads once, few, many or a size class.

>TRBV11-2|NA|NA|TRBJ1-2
TGTGCCAGCAGCTTAGATCAGAGACAATCGGGCTACACCTTC
CASSLDQRQSGYTF
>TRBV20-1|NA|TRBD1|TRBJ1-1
TGCAGTGCTAGAGATAGGACAGGGACGGACACTGAAGCTTTCTTT
CSARDRTGTDTEAFF
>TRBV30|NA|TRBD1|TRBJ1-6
TGTGCCTGGAGCACCAGGGGGCAAGATTCACCCCTCCACTTT
CAWSTRGQDSPLHF
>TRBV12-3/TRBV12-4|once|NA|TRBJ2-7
TGTGCCCGCAGTTCAGTTGCCATTTTCTCCTACGAGCAGTACTTC
CARSSVAIFSYEQYF
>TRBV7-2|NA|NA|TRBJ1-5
TGTGCCAGCAGCTTAGGCCCCGGGGAGCCCCAGCATTTT
CASSLGPGEPQHF
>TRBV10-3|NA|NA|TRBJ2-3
TGTGCCATCACCCCAGCGGCTAGCACAGATACGCAGTATTTT
CAITPAASTDTQYF
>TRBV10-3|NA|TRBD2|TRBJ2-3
TGTGCCATCAGTGAGGGAGCGGGAGGGCCGGGCACAGATACGCAGTATTTT
CAISEGAGGPGTDTQYF
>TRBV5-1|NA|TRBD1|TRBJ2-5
TGCGCCAGCAGCCAGACCCCCGGGACAGGGCAAGAGACCCAGTACTTC
CASSQTPGTGQETQYF
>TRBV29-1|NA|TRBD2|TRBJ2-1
TGCAGCGTTGAAGATAGGGGCAGGGAGGGGAATGGGCAGTTCTTC
CSVEDRGREGNGQFF
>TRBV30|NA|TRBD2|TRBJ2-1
TGTGCCTGGAGTGTAAGGCTAGCGGCCGAGGACAATGAGCAGTTCTTC
CAWSVRLAAEDNEQFF
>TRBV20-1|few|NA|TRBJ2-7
TGCAGTGCTAGATCGAACGCCAACATTTACGAGCAGTACTTC
CSARSNANIYEQYF
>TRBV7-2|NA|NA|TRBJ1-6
TGTGCCAGCAGCTTAGCTGCGGGGCTGGGGAATTCACCCCTCCACTTT
CASSLAAGLGNSPLHF
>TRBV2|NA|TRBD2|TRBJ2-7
TGTGCCAGCAGAACAGGACTAGCGGGAACCTACGAGCAGTACTTC
CASRTGLAGTYEQYF
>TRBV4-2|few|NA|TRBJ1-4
TGTGCCAGCAGCCAAGATGCGGGACGGGGAAATGAAAAACTGTTTTTT
CASSQDAGRGNEKLFF
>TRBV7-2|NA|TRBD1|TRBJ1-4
TGTGCCAGCAGCCAGACAGGGGCTGGAGAAAAACTGTTTTTT
CASSQTGAGEKLFF
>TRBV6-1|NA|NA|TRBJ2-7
TGTGCCAGCAGTGAGTACCGGGCTTGGGGCTCCTACGAGCAGTACTTC
CASSEYRAWGSYEQYF
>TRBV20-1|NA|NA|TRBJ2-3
TGCAGTGCCCCTCTTAGGGGAGGTACGCAGTATTTT
CSAPLRGGTQYF
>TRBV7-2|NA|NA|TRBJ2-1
TGTGCCAGCAGCCCGGTGGCGCCGCCTGGCAATGAGCAGTTCTTC
CASSPVAPPGNEQFF
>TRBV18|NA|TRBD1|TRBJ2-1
TGTGCCAGCTCACGAACTCCGGGACAGTCCACCGAAAATGAGCAGTTCTTC
CASSRTPGQSTENEQFF
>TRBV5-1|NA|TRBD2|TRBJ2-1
TGCGCCAGCGGCGGGGAGGGGAGGGTGAATGAGCAGTTCTTC
CASGGEGRVNEQFF
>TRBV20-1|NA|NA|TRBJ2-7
TGCAGTGCCAAGCGGAGGGCCGCGTCGAATGAGCAGTACTTC
CSAKRRAASNEQYF
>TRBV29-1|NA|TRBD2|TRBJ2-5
TGCAGCGTTGGGGAGGGGCGGTTGGCAGGGGAGACCCAGTACTTC
CSVGEGRLAGETQYF
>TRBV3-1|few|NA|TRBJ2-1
TGTGCCAGCAGCCCCCGGCGGCGGGTTGGGAATGAGCAGTTCTTC
CASSPRRRVGNEQFF
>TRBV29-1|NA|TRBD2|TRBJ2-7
TGCAGCGCCCGGGACTACAACTACGAGCAGTACTTC
CSARDYNYEQYF
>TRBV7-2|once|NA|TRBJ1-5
TGTGCCAGCAGCGCTCACGAGGCGGGGATCAATCAGCCCCAGCATTTT
CASSAHEAGINQPQHF
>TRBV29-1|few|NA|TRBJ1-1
TGCAGCGTTGAAAAAAAGTTGAACACTGAAGCTTTCTTT
CSVEKKLNTEAFF
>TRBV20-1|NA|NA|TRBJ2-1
TGCGGCGCGATAGCGAGAGGGCCTTACAATGAGCAGTTCTTC
CGAIARGPYNEQFF
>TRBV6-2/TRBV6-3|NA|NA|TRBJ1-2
TGTGCCAGCAGTTACGGGTCTAACCCGACGATGAACTATGGCTACACCTTC
CASSYGSNPTMNYGYTF
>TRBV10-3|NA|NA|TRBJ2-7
TGTGCCATCAGTGAGTCGAATTTTGAGTGGCGGATGACCTACGAGCAGTACTTC
CAISESNFEWRMTYEQYF
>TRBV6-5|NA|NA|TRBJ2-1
TGTGCCAGCATTAAGTTACAGGGCGCGGACAATGAGCAGTTCTTC
CASIKLQGADNEQFF
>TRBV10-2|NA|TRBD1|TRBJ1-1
TGCGCCAGCAGTGATGCCTTGGGTACAGGGGGCAACACTGAAGCTTTCTTT
CASSDALGTGGNTEAFF
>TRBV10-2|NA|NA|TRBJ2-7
TGCGCCAGCAGTGACGAGGGAGTCAGGTACGAGCAGTACTTC
CASSDEGVRYEQYF
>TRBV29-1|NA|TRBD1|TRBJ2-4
TGCAGCGTTGCCCAGGACAGGGGTTCCAAAAACATTCAGTACTTC
CSVAQDRGSKNIQYF
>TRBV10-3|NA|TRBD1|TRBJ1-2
TGTGCCATCACTCAGGGGGCGGATGGCTACACCTTC
CAITQGADGYTF
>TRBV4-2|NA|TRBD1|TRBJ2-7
TGTGCCAGCAGCCAAGATGGTGCAGGGACAGCCTACGAGCAGTACTTC
CASSQDGAGTAYEQYF
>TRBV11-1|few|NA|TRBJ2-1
TGTGCCAGCAGCCGACGTGCCAAACCAAGCTCCTACAATGAGCAGTTCTTC
CASSRRAKPSSYNEQFF
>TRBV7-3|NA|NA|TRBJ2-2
TGTGCCAGCCGATCCGGCTCCCTCAGCACCGGGGAGCTGTTTTTT
CASRSGSLSTGELFF
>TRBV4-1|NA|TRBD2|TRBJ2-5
TGCGCCAGCAACTTCCCCACTAGCGGGAGGATCAATGAGCAGTACTTC
CASNFPTSGRINEQYF
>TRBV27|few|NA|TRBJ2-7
TGTGCCAGCAGCCCTGCTGGGCGGTCCTACGAGCAGTACTTC
CASSPAGRSYEQYF
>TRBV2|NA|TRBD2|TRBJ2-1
TGTGCCAGCAGTGCGACTAGCGGGTACCACAATGAGCAGTTCTTC
CASSATSGYHNEQFF
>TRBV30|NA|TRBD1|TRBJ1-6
TGTGCCTGGAGTCAGGGGGTATCACCCCTCCACTTT
CAWSQGVSPLHF
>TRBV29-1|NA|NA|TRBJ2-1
TGCAGCGCTGGGGGGGACAGGCACAATGAGCAGTTCTTC
CSAGGDRHNEQFF